This TCR beta chain stems from a study of shared clonotypes between healthy human individuals. Study outcomes and limitations: The study found about 5% of naive CD4 clonotypes shared across a few donors. Unshared clonotypes carried lower generation probabilities than those common to all four donors.

Nashville, Tennessee was home to all donors, each a Caucasian adult. Generated by immunoSEQ multiplex PCR, the TCRdb table keeps only in-frame clones and is missing some. The sample consists of some 1 million clones, roughly 70% of them appearing once. The germline V gene has CDR1 KGHSH and CDR2 LQKENI. The CDR3 spans 14 residues. V shed 3 bases and J shed 2 bases, with 10 bases lying between them. On this clone: Its specificity is not known.

The sequencing sample was made of memory CD4+ T cells sorted from blood. Subset of the sample: CD45RA-negative fraction. The TCR comes from a man between 18 and 35 years old in good health. The chain couples TRBV18 to TRBJ2-5; the D is unclear. In nucleotides, the CDR3 is TGTGCCAGCTCACCGGCGAGCAGACAAGAGACCCAGTACTTC. Protein: CASSPASRQETQYF.